This is a list of T cell receptor beta chains from one sample in a study of blood T cell repertoires in COVID-19. Repertoires were generated with immunoSEQ multiplex PCR, while TCRdb's copy carries only in-frame clones and drops some. The sample has 130,000 to 150,000 clones, around nine tenths seen once. Sequencing used peripheral blood. All receptors derive from a human donor in a cohort sampled during active COVID-19. Both conserved end residues are part of each CDR3. Each record gives: V gene, D gene, CDR3 length, clone size, J gene, CDR3 DNA, CDR3 protein. D genes are given only for firm matches. For some rows the clone size is stated as once, few or many, or as a class when expanded; others skip it.

>TRBV14|TRBD2|16|once|TRBJ2-3
TGTGCCAGCAGCCCAGGACTAGCGGGGATCACAGATACGCAGTATTTT
CASSPGLAGITDTQYF
>TRBV2|.|18|.|TRBJ1-2
TGTGCCAGCATAAATCACAGGGTTTCGGCGTGGTTGAACTATGGCTACACCTTC
CASINHRVSAWLNYGYTF
>TRBV6-6|TRBD1|16|.|TRBJ2-7
TGTGCCAGCGTAAACACGGGGACAGGGGGATCCTACGAGCAGTACTTC
CASVNTGTGGSYEQYF
>TRBV10-3|.|16|once|TRBJ2-7
TGTGCCATCAGTGAGTCGGGGCGGGGAAGGACCTACGAGCAGTACTTC
CAISESGRGRTYEQYF
>TRBV5-5|.|17|.|TRBJ1-6
TGTGCCAGCAGCTTCTATGGGGGCGCTTCTTCCAATTCACCCCTCCACTTT
CASSFYGGASSNSPLHF
>TRBV4-3|.|13|.|TRBJ1-1
TGCGCCAGCAGCCAAGATCTTGGGCAGGAAGCTTTCTTT
CASSQDLGQEAFF
>TRBV7-2|.|14|.|TRBJ2-5
TGTGCCAGCAGCTCACCCCTAGGAGGGGAGACCCAGTACTTC
CASSSPLGGETQYF
>TRBV28|.|16|.|TRBJ1-5
TGTGCCAGCAGTTTCGGTGGGGGCGGGAGCAATCAGCCCCAGCATTTT
CASSFGGGGSNQPQHF
>TRBV28|TRBD2|15|.|TRBJ2-2
TGTGCCAGCCAGGTCGTACTAGCGGACACCGGGGAGCTGTTTTTT
CASQVVLADTGELFF
>TRBV2|TRBD1|13|.|TRBJ1-1
TGTGCCAGCAGGATGACAGGGGGCACTGAAGCTTTCTTT
CASRMTGGTEAFF
>TRBV6-6|.|12|.|TRBJ1-6
TGTGCCAGCAGAGCAGGGGACTCACCCCTCCACTTT
CASRAGDSPLHF
>TRBV11-2|.|13|.|TRBJ1-1
TGTGCCAGCAGCCCACCAGGACAGACAGAAGCTTTCTTT
CASSPPGQTEAFF
>TRBV29-1|TRBD1|15|.|TRBJ2-2
TGCAGCGTTGCGACAGGGAGCCAGAACACCGGGGAGCTGTTTTTT
CSVATGSQNTGELFF
>TRBV29-1|.|12|.|TRBJ2-5
TGCAGCGTTCGGGACTGGAAAGAGACCCAGTACTTC
CSVRDWKETQYF
>TRBV18|TRBD1|14|.|TRBJ2-7
TGTGCCAGCTCACCTGGGACAGCGTACTACGAGCAGTACTTC
CASSPGTAYYEQYF
>TRBV9|.|17|.|TRBJ1-3
TGTGCCAGCAGCGAGGGGGTCCGCCAATTCTCTGGAAACACCATATATTTT
CASSEGVRQFSGNTIYF
>TRBV2|.|12|.|TRBJ2-2
TGTGCCAGCAGAACAGCTACCGGGGAGCTGTTTTTT
CASRTATGELFF
>TRBV4-3|TRBD2|17|few|TRBJ2-1
TGCGCCAGCAGCCAAGATCGTCGGCTAGCGGGCTACAATGAGCAGTTCTTC
CASSQDRRLAGYNEQFF
>TRBV5-6|TRBD1|18|.|TRBJ1-3
TGTGCCAGCAGCTGGCGACTGGGACAGATGAACTCTGGAAACACCATATATTTT
CASSWRLGQMNSGNTIYF
>TRBV7-8|TRBD1|17|few|TRBJ2-1
TGTGCCAGCAGCTTGTACCAGGGGGCAGAGGCCAACAATGAGCAGTTCTTC
CASSLYQGAEANNEQFF
>TRBV19|TRBD1|15|.|TRBJ1-6
TGTGCCAGTAGCACTCGACAGGGACAAAATTCACCCCTCCACTTT
CASSTRQGQNSPLHF
>TRBV5-1|TRBD1|15|once|TRBJ2-5
TGCGCCAGCAGGCCCGGGACAGGGGCTCAAGAGACCCAGTACTTC
CASRPGTGAQETQYF
>TRBV19|TRBD1|15|.|TRBJ1-4
TGTGCCAGTAGTAAAGAGGGACAGGGGTCAGAAAAACTGTTTTTT
CASSKEGQGSEKLFF
>TRBV12-3/TRBV12-4|.|13|.|TRBJ2-1
TGTGCCAGCAGTTTGACGGGTGGCAATGAGCAGTTCTTC
CASSLTGGNEQFF
>TRBV11-2|.|17|.|TRBJ2-1
TGTGCCAGCAGCCGACAGGTGAAACTAAGCTCCTACAATGAGCAGTTCTTC
CASSRQVKLSSYNEQFF
>TRBV6-2/TRBV6-3|.|16|.|TRBJ2-1
TGTGCCAGCAGTTACCTGGGGAGGGGGTCTGGGGATGAGCAGTTCTTC
CASSYLGRGSGDEQFF
>TRBV7-9|.|15|.|TRBJ2-1
TGTGCCAGCAGCTTAGCTTCCCTAGCGTCCAATGAGCAGTTCTTC
CASSLASLASNEQFF
>TRBV5-1|.|13|.|TRBJ2-5
TGCGCCAGCAGCTTGTTCCGGCAAGAGACCCAGTACTTC
CASSLFRQETQYF
>TRBV14|TRBD1|14|.|TRBJ2-7
TGTGCCAGCAGCCCGAGGGGACAGGGCTACGAGCAGTACTTC
CASSPRGQGYEQYF
>TRBV6-2/TRBV6-3|TRBD1|15|.|TRBJ2-7
TGTGCCAGCAGTCGTCTGGGGGGGACAGGGGGCGAGCAGTACTTC
CASSRLGGTGGEQYF
>TRBV6-5|TRBD1|15|.|TRBJ1-6
TGTGCCAGCAGCGACCGGGACAGGCAAAATTCACCCCTCCACTTT
CASSDRDRQNSPLHF
>TRBV4-1|TRBD2|16|.|TRBJ2-3
TGCGCCAGCCACTTAACCGGGACTACCCCCGGGAATACGCAGTATTTT
CASHLTGTTPGNTQYF
>TRBV19|.|14|.|TRBJ2-5
TGTGCCAGTAGTATAGTCGGGAAGAAAGAGACCCAGTACTTC
CASSIVGKKETQYF
>TRBV19|.|15|.|TRBJ2-2
TGTGCCAGTAGTACTTCAGGGGACGGCACCGGGGAGCTGTTTTTT
CASSTSGDGTGELFF
>TRBV7-2|TRBD2|16|.|TRBJ2-7
TGTGCCAGCAGCTCGATGTTAGCGGGAGCTGCTTTCGAGCAGTACTTC
CASSSMLAGAAFEQYF
>TRBV5-1|TRBD2|17|few|TRBJ2-1
TGCGCCAGCAGCTTACCGCCGGGGCCTAGCGGGAGGAATGAGCAGTTCTTC
CASSLPPGPSGRNEQFF
>TRBV6-5|TRBD1|13|.|TRBJ2-1
TGTGCCAGCACTTGGGACAGGGTAAATGAGCAGTTCTTC
CASTWDRVNEQFF
>TRBV19|.|13|many|TRBJ1-2
TGTGCCAGTAATAGCGGACCTTACTATGGCTACACCTTC
CASNSGPYYGYTF
>TRBV11-2|TRBD1|16|few|TRBJ2-5
TGTGCCAGCAGCTCCCGGGACAGGGGTCACCAAGAGACCCAGTACTTC
CASSSRDRGHQETQYF
>TRBV20-1|TRBD2|11|.|TRBJ2-5
TGCAGAGGACTAGCGGGAGAGACCCAGTACTTC
CRGLAGETQYF
>TRBV5-4|.|15|once|TRBJ1-3
TGTGCCAGCAGCAACAGGGCTCCCTCTGGAAACACCATATATTTT
CASSNRAPSGNTIYF
>TRBV24-1|TRBD2|16|.|TRBJ2-3
TGTGCCACCAGTGGAGGGGGACTAGCGGGGACAGATACGCAGTATTTT
CATSGGGLAGTDTQYF
>TRBV11-2|.|14|once|TRBJ1-2
TGTGCCAGCACCATTGGGGGGGAGTACTATGGCTACACCTTC
CASTIGGEYYGYTF
>TRBV2|TRBD2|19|.|TRBJ2-1
TGTGCCAGCAGGATACCGGGACTAGCGGGAGGCCGCTCCTACAATGAGCAGTTCTTC
CASRIPGLAGGRSYNEQFF
>TRBV6-5|.|14|.|TRBJ1-6
TGTGCCAGCAGTTACGACATTAGGGGGTCACCCCTCCACTTT
CASSYDIRGSPLHF
>TRBV19|.|15|.|TRBJ2-1
TGTGCCAGTAGTATGGTCGTTAAGGGGTACAATGAGCAGTTCTTC
CASSMVVKGYNEQFF
>TRBV27|TRBD2|16|.|TRBJ2-7
TGTGCCAGCAGGGGACTAGCCGGCGGGGCCTTCTACGAGCAGTACTTC
CASRGLAGGAFYEQYF
>TRBV7-6|.|15|.|TRBJ2-7
TGTGCCAGCAGCTTAACGGGTCTTAGCTCCTACGAGCAGTACTTC
CASSLTGLSSYEQYF